These 16 T cell receptor beta chains came from one sample sequenced in a study of Tregs in tolerant kidney transplant recipients. TCRdb's copy holds only in-frame clones and misses some; the assay was immunoSEQ multiplex PCR. The data show 90,000 to 150,000 clones, with 92% seen just once and around 0.6% held by the top ten. The specimen was CD4+ T cells from blood. Receptors originate from a human donor in good health.

The table lists this clone with a count of one. The gene calls are TRBV14 and TRBJ1-6; 10 positions agree with TRBD1. Per the germline V gene, CDR1 is SGHDN and CDR2 is FVKESK. V shed 0 bases, J shed 4 bases, and the junction held 12 bases outside the gene matches. The CDR3 is 20 residues long. DNA for the CDR3: TGTGCCAGCAGCCAAGATCTCCGGGACAGGGGTCATCTGTATAATTCACCCCTCCACTTT. Protein: CASSQDLRDRGHLYNSPLHF.

The count of this clone is one. The chain combines TRBV6-6 with TRBJ2-1; 9 bases line up with TRBD2. CDR3 length: 14 amino acids. Germline V CDR1 and CDR2: MNHNY, SVGAGI (reference sequence). The junction had 5 bases not matched to a gene; V was cut back by 7 bases and J by 4 bases. CDR3 region: CASNGLARYNEQFF. The CDR3 DNA sequence: TGTGCCAGCAACGGACTAGCGCGGTACAATGAGCAGTTCTTC.

V usage is TRBV7-2 and J usage is TRBJ1-5; D unresolved. The length of the CDR3 is 13 residues. CDR1 SGHTA and CDR2 FQGNSA come from the germline V gene. The V end lost 4 bases, the J end lost 3 bases, and 7 bases lay between the germline ends. CDR3 protein: CASSSRDNQPQHF. DNA for the CDR3: TGTGCCAGCAGCTCCCGGGACAATCAGCCCCAGCATTTT. Together with reference TRBV7-2 and TRBJ1-5, the CDR3 gives the full variable domain: GAGVSQSPSNKVTEKGKDVELRCDPISGHTALYWYRQSLGQGLEFLIYFQGNSAPDKSGLPSDRFSAERTGGSVSTLTIQRTQQEDSAVYLCASSSRDNQPQHFGDGTRLSIL.

This clone occurred once. This sequence joins TRBV19 and TRBJ1-2; TRBD1 aligns across 8 bases. V dropped 5 bases and J dropped 3; count of bases not matched to a gene: 8. The CDR3 spans 15 residues. Per germline, CDR1 LNHDA and CDR2 SQIVND (reference sequence). CDR3 sequence (DNA): TGTGCCAGTAGTGCCCGCCCGACAGGGGACTATGGCTACACCTTC. It codes for CASSARPTGDYGYTF.

The chain has TRBV29-1 and TRBJ1-6; D is undetermined. Germline V gene lookup returns CDR1 SQVTM and CDR2 ANQGSEA. V dropped 5 bases and J dropped 7 bases, with 12 bases sitting between them. The CDR3 spans 13 residues. CDR3 DNA: TGCAGCGTTATGGACGGAAGGAATTCACCCCTCCACTTT. Protein: CSVMDGRNSPLHF.

This chain connects TRBV11-1 to TRBJ2-1; no clear D gene. This CDR3 contains 11 residues. CDR1 and CDR2 from the germline V gene are SGHAT and FQDESV (reference sequence). Trimming shortened V by 4 bases and J by 8 bases, and 6 bases separated the two germline ends. The CDR3 bases are TGTGCCAGCAGCTCGGGCTATGAGCAGTTCTTC. It encodes CASSSGYEQFF.

This clone occurred once. The rearrangement links TRBV11-2 to TRBJ1-6; tentatively, D is TRBD1 (5 bases). Germline V gene data show CDR1 as SGHAT and CDR2 as FQNNGV. The CDR3 sequence is 17 residues long. Between the trimmed V and J ends, which lost 5 bases and 8 bases, there was a span of 22 bases. The DNA for the CDR3 is TGTGCCAGCAGCCGAAGGACGTCCCCTTCGGGGGATTCACCCCTCCACTTT. Translation gives CASSRRTSPSGDSPLHF.

This chain links TRBV27 with TRBJ1-2; a weak D match, TRBD1 (5 bases). The CDR3 sequence is 15 residues long. Germline CDR1 reads MNHEY; CDR2 reads SMNVEV (reference sequence). V lost 4 bases and J 5 bases, leaving 17 bases between the germline ends. The CDR3 protein is CASSSLGSGAYGYTF. CDR3 nucleotide sequence: TGTGCCAGCAGTTCCTTGGGGAGCGGGGCATATGGCTACACCTTC.

This rearrangement joins TRBV13 to TRBJ2-7; weak D call: TRBD2 (6 bases). Trimming stripped 5 bases from V and 0 bases from J, with 11 bases between. The CDR3 contains 14 residues. In germline, CDR1 is PRHDT, CDR2 FYEKMQ (reference sequence). CDR3 bases: TGTGCCAGCAGCCAAAGCGGGCGCTCCTACGAGCAGTACTTC. Residues: CASSQSGRSYEQYF.

The chain employs TRBV19 and TRBJ2-7, with 10 bases fitting TRBD2. The trim removed 3 bases at V and 5 bases at J, leaving 10 bases unmatched. The V gene's germline CDR1 is LNHDA and CDR2 SQIVND (reference sequence). This CDR3 is built from 16 residues. In DNA form, the CDR3 reads TGTGCCAGTAGTATTAGCCTAGCGGGAGTACGTCACGAGCAGTACTTC. Its protein product is CASSISLAGVRHEQYF.

This chain uses TRBV5-4 with TRBJ2-2; 8 bases agree with TRBD1. The CDR3 extends over 16 amino acids. Germline CDR1 reads SGHNT; CDR2 reads YYREEE (reference sequence). The junction had 6 bases not matched to a gene; V was cut back by 2 bases and J by 3 bases. As DNA, the CDR3 is TGTGCCAGCAGCTTCCCGACAGGGGCGTACACCGGGGAGCTGTTTTTT. Protein: CASSFPTGAYTGELFF.

This clone was seen a single time. The rearrangement links TRBV11-3 to TRBJ2-1; D remains unclear. Trimming removed 5 bases from V and 0 bases from J, with 14 bases in between. Looked up from germline, CDR1 is SGHNT and CDR2 is YENEEA. There are 16 residues in the CDR3. Written as DNA, the CDR3 is TGTGCCAGCAGCCTTTGGCCTATTAGCTCCTACAATGAGCAGTTCTTC. As protein: CASSLWPISSYNEQFF.

The V gene is TRBV6-6, the J gene TRBJ1-3, with no clear D. The CDR3 length is 13 residues. V lost 2 bases and J lost 7, with 9 bases in between. Germline loops: CDR1 MNHNY, CDR2 SVGAGI (reference sequence). The chain's CDR3 is CASSYVPGNTIYF. DNA for the CDR3: TGTGCCAGCAGTTACGTTCCCGGGAACACCATATATTTT.

The chain employs TRBV19 and TRBJ1-5; the D gene is possibly TRBD1 (5 bases). Trimming stripped 4 bases from V and 1 base from J, with 11 bases between. Per the germline V gene, CDR1 is LNHDA and CDR2 is SQIVND (reference sequence). The CDR3 covers 15 residues. CDR3 residues: CASSRRDVSNQPQHF. In nucleotides, the CDR3 is TGTGCCAGTAGTAGAAGGGACGTAAGCAATCAGCCCCAGCATTTT.

Details on this clone: A read error may account for a junction end that differs from germline. The J gene is TRBJ2-7, the V gene TRBV14, with 7 bases aligning to TRBD2. The germline gives CDR1 SGHDN, CDR2 FVKESK. CDR3 length: 13 amino acids. The CDR3 DNA reads as TGTGCCAGCAGCCACTTATTCGGGGAGGGCCAGAGATTC. This translates into CASSHLFGEGQRF.

This clone was counted between two and nine times. The genes are TRBV5-5 and TRBJ1-1; tentative D call: TRBD1 (5 bases). The CDR3 runs to 15 residues. CDR1 SGHKS and CDR2 YYEKEE come from the germline V gene (reference sequence). Deletions cut 5 bases from V and 7 bases from J, with 21 bases between. CDR3 loop: CASRYGTPETLEAFF. DNA of the CDR3: TGTGCCAGCAGATACGGGACCCCCGAAACCCTTGAAGCTTTCTTT.